This T cell receptor (beta chain) was profiled in a study of T cells in Graves' hyperthyroidism and ophthalmopathy. Study-level information: The initial diagnosis was the point when peripheral blood was collected, ahead of any treatment.

TCR beta CDR3 sequences were amplified from RNA transcripts. Carried out on the TCR CDR3, a first-round RT-PCR used the HTBI primer set. TCRdb re-derived calls from the multiplex PCR reads in MiXCR, one entry per CDR3 protein. This sample has 350,000 or so distinct CDR3 sequences; roughly 20% occur once, and the top ten carry 15%. Study observations and caveats: For ophthalmopathy, model prediction preceded onset by a median roughly 6.5 months.

Trimming shortened V by 4 bases and J by 0 bases, and 14 bases separated the two germline ends. Germline V lookup: CDR1 KGHDR, CDR2 SFDVKD. The CDR3 length is 16 residues. This clonotype was found many times. What it binds is not known. Clinical symptoms, serum thyroxine, TRAb, thyroid ultrasound and orbital computed tomography established diagnosis. The chain carries TRBV24-1 and TRBJ2-5, with D hard to call. The sample taken for sequencing was blood. This TCR derives from a woman in her 40s with Graves' ophthalmopathy. CDR3 residues: CATSENGPMYQETQYF. The CDR3, as DNA: TGTGCCACCAGTGAGAATGGACCGATGTACCAAGAGACCCAGTACTTC.